The 14 T cell receptor beta chains reported below all come from one sample, sequenced in a study of T cells in Graves' hyperthyroidism and ophthalmopathy. Using RNA transcripts as the source, TCR beta CDR3 regions were amplified. First-round RT-PCR with HTBI primers amplified the TCR CDR3 region. TCRdb reprocessed the multiplex PCR reads with MiXCR, giving one entry per CDR3 protein. The profile shows some 530,000 distinct CDR3 sequences, approximately 23% of them singletons. The source material was blood. These receptors originate from an older woman with Graves' ophthalmopathy.

J is TRBJ2-3 and V is TRBV20-1; tentative D call: TRBD2 (6 bases). CDR1 is DFQATT, CDR2 SNEGSKA, per germline (reference sequence). V was shortened by 5 bases and J by 7 bases, with 25 bases between the two germline ends. This CDR3 spans 16 amino acids. Here the CDR3 reads CSAANLAEPPVHTQYF. The CDR3 DNA reads TGCAGTGCTGCAAATTTAGCGGAGCCCCCAGTCCATACGCAGTATTTT.

This clonotype was observed once. V is TRBV19 and J is TRBJ1-2, with 8 positions matching TRBD1. CDR1 is LNHDA, CDR2 SQIVND, per germline (reference sequence). Germline trimming cut 3 bases from V and 8 bases from J; bases unmatched to any gene: 11. The CDR3 loop spans 15 amino acids. DNA of the CDR3: TGTGCCAGTAGTATTGCGACAGGGGTCGCCTTGGGCTACACCTTC. This sequence encodes CASSIATGVALGYTF. Complete variable domain (other parts from reference TRBV19 and TRBJ1-2): DGGITQSPKYLFRKEGQNVTLSCEQNLNHDAMYWYRQDPGQGLRLIYYSQIVNDFQKGDIAEGYSVSREKKESFPLTVTSAQKNPTAFYLCASSIATGVALGYTFGSGTRLTVV.

The V call is TRBV20-1, the J call TRBJ2-5, with 10 positions matching TRBD2. The germline V gene has CDR1 DFQATT and CDR2 SNEGSKA (reference sequence). CDR3 length: 14 amino acids. Unmatched junction bases numbered 9, after V lost 6 bases and J lost 5 bases. Here the CDR3 DNA reads TGCAGTGCCGCGGGTAGCGGGAGGTCTGAGACCCAGTACTTC. Its translation: CSAAGSGRSETQYF.

This clonotype has only a few counts. One end of the junction does not line up with germline, which may come from a read error. V gene TRBV7-7 combines with J gene TRBJ2-5; 8 positions agree with TRBD1. This CDR3 comprises 14 residues. CDR1 is SSHAT, CDR2 FNYEAQ, per germline (reference sequence). CDR3 in amino acids: CASSHGQGQETQYF. CDR3 DNA: TGTGCTAGCAGCCACGGACAGGGCCAAGAGACCCAGTACTTC.

This clonotype was counted a few times. The chain couples TRBV27 to TRBJ1-2; tentatively, D is TRBD1 (5 bases). V lost 0 bases and J 4 bases, leaving 15 bases between the germline ends. Germline CDR1 reads MNHEY; CDR2 reads SMNVEV (reference sequence). CDR3 length: 16 residues. The CDR3 nucleotides are TGTGCCAGCAGTTTATCGGGGCAGGTTAGAGGCTATGGCTACACCTTC. Translating gives CASSLSGQVRGYGYTF.

The table lists this clonotype with a few counts. The chain employs TRBV13 and TRBJ1-2; 8 nucleotides line up with TRBD1. The CDR3 extends over 16 amino acids. V lost 5 bases to trimming and J lost 3 bases; unmatched junction nucleotides: 11. Germline loops: CDR1 PRHDT, CDR2 FYEKMQ (reference sequence). The CDR3 is CASSPQDRDNYYGYTF. The DNA of the CDR3 is TGTGCCAGCAGCCCACAGGACAGGGATAATTACTATGGCTACACCTTC.

This clonotype occurred a few times. The chain joins TRBV7-9 to TRBJ2-1; D is ambiguous. The germline V gene has CDR1 SEHNR and CDR2 FQNEAQ (reference sequence). V was cut by 5 bases and J by 8 bases, with 10 bases left in between. The CDR3 sequence is 12 residues long. In nucleotides, the CDR3 is TGTGCCAGCAGCCCCGACACGGATGAGCAGTTCTTC. It specifies CASSPDTDEQFF.

The V gene is TRBV6-2 or TRBV6-3, the J gene TRBJ1-2, with D tentatively TRBD1 (6 bases). CDR1 is MNHEY and CDR2 is SVGEGT in the germline V gene. The CDR3 consists of 11 residues. The germline V and J ends were trimmed by 5 bases and 8 bases, with 9 bases remaining between them. This CDR3 is CASSNRAGYTF. For the CDR3, the DNA is TGTGCCAGCAGTAACAGGGCCGGCTACACCTTC.

The table lists this clonotype with a few counts. The chain carries TRBV18 and TRBJ2-7; D remains ambiguous. The CDR3 totals 16 residues. Germline CDR1 KGHSH, CDR2 LQKENI. With 6 bases removed from V and 7 bases from J, the gap between germline ends came to 25 bases. The CDR3 spells CASSQTCYHECEEQYF. The CDR3 nucleotides read TGTGCCAGCTCCCAAACATGCTATCATGAGTGTGAGGAGCAGTACTTC.

This clonotype has a count of ten or more. The genes are TRBV28 and TRBJ2-7; the match to TRBD2 covers 8 bases. CDR3 length: 15 amino acids. Germline V CDR1 and CDR2: MDHEN, SYDVKM. V trimming: 3 bases; J trimming: 1 base; junction bases outside the gene matches: 5. This chain's CDR3 is CASSLGREDSYEQYF. The DNA for the CDR3 is TGTGCCAGCAGTTTGGGGCGGGAGGATTCCTACGAGCAGTACTTC.

This clonotype appeared a few times. The chain carries TRBV7-2 and TRBJ2-7, with 9 bases matching TRBD2. CDR1 and CDR2 from the germline V gene are SGHTA and FQGNSA. CDR3 length: 15 residues. V dropped 3 bases and J dropped 2; count of bases not matched to a gene: 5. The CDR3 reads CASSLIAGDTYEQYF. As DNA, the CDR3 is TGTGCCAGCAGCTTGATAGCGGGGGACACCTACGAGCAGTACTTC. The full variable domain, completed using reference TRBV7-2 and TRBJ2-7, is GAGVSQSPSNKVTEKGKDVELRCDPISGHTALYWYRQSLGQGLEFLIYFQGNSAPDKSGLPSDRFSAERTGGSVSTLTIQRTQQEDSAVYLCASSLIAGDTYEQYFGPGTRLTVT.

The sample holds a few counts of this clonotype. The chain carries TRBV18 and TRBJ1-2; D might be TRBD1 (5 bases). Germline values: CDR1 KGHSH, CDR2 LQKENI. V gave up 8 bases and J gave up 5 bases, with 18 bases separating them. CDR3 size: 14 residues. CDR3 DNA: TGTGCCAGCCTCTTGGGGACGACAAAGTATGGCTACACCTTC. Amino acids: CASLLGTTKYGYTF.

This clonotype was recorded once. This chain connects TRBV30 to TRBJ1-2; weak D call: TRBD1 (6 bases). Germline CDR1 is GTSNPN and CDR2 is SVGIG (reference sequence). The V and J ends lost 1 base and 5 bases respectively, with 8 bases between them. This CDR3 region has 12 residues. CDR3: CAWSATGYGYTF. The CDR3 DNA is TGTGCCTGGAGTGCCACAGGGTATGGCTACACCTTC.

This clonotype came up a few times. This rearrangement joins TRBV20-1 to TRBJ2-3; 7 bases agree with TRBD1. Germline V gene lookup returns CDR1 DFQATT and CDR2 SNEGSKA (reference sequence). CDR3 length equals 14 residues. V shed 5 bases and J 1 base; nucleotides not matched to a gene: 6. The CDR3 sequence is CSAYRGERTDTQYF. CDR3 DNA sequence: TGCAGTGCTTACAGGGGCGAGCGCACAGATACGCAGTATTTT.